This paragraph covers one T cell receptor beta chain sequence. The antigen is unknown. The read terminates 3 residues before the CDR3 end, so the remaining end is supplied by the germline J gene. This CDR3 is built from 13 residues. Germline CDR1 and CDR2: SGHTA and FQGNSA. Trimming cost V 1 base and J 9 bases, with 10 bases left between them. This record comes from a study of T cell clonality in common variable immunodeficiency. Repertoires were generated with immunoSEQ multiplex PCR, while TCRdb's copy carries only in-frame clones and drops some. The counts give under 20,000 clones, none of them seen only once; 24% is held by the top ten. Whole-study results and caveats: Reportedly, TCR beta sequences from common variable immunodeficiency showed fewer deletions and N-nucleotide insertions.

Sequenced material: peripheral blood mononuclear cells. The clonotype was recovered from a human donor with common variable immunodeficiency. This chain uses TRBV7-2 with TRBJ1-5, with a weak D call TRBD1 (5 bases). CDR3 sequence: CASSLDRRPPQHF. The part of the CDR3 DNA that was read is TGTGCCAGCAGCTTAGACAGGCGGCCGCCC.